One sample yielded the 5 T cell receptor beta chains listed below, sequenced in a study of T cells after posttransplantation cyclophosphamide. Libraries were prepared by immunoSEQ multiplex PCR; TCRdb keeps only in-frame clonotypes and omits some of them. The table lists around 66,000 clones, just under 95% of them singletons, with roughly 2.9% in the top ten. The sample was PBMCs. Receptors were obtained from a woman younger than 45 in good health and a related stem cell transplant donor.

This sequence joins TRBV2 and TRBJ1-3; no firm D call. CDR1 SNHLY and CDR2 FYNNEI come from the germline V gene. The CDR3 has 14 amino acids. The V end was cut by 0 bases, the J end by 4 bases, with 7 bases between. CDR3 coding DNA: TGTGCCAGCAGTGAAGCAGGGTACGGAAACACCATATATTTT. As protein: CASSEAGYGNTIYF.

The gene calls are TRBV7-3 and TRBJ2-2, with TRBD1 matching 11 bases. Per the germline V gene, CDR1 is SGHTA and CDR2 is FQGTGA. The CDR3 totals 17 residues. V lost 5 bases, J lost 7 bases, and 12 bases stayed unmatched. The CDR3 region is CASSLWTGGFRGGELFF. As DNA, the CDR3 is TGTGCCAGCAGCCTTTGGACAGGGGGCTTCCGGGGCGGGGAGCTGTTTTTT. Looking up the rest from reference TRBV7-3 and TRBJ2-2 gives the full variable domain: GAGVSQTPSNKVTEKGKYVELRCDPISGHTALYWYRQSLGQGPEFLIYFQGTGAADDSGLPNDRFFAVRPEGSVSTLKIQRTERGDSAVYLCASSLWTGGFRGGELFFGEGSRLTVL.

DNA of the CDR3: TGTGCCAGCAGCTTCCGGAGCCAGGTAGAATATGGCTACACCTTC. Translation gives CASSFRSQVEYGYTF. The chain links TRBV7-9 to TRBJ1-2, with D unresolved. CDR1 is SEHNR and CDR2 is FQNEAQ in the germline V gene (reference sequence). This CDR3 is built from 15 residues. Trimming left V 3 bases short and J 5 bases short, with 16 bases between.

The chain combines TRBV19 with TRBJ1-1; D unclear. V lost 0 bases, J lost 6 bases, and 8 bases lay in between. The CDR3 runs 13 residues. Germline V gene lookup returns CDR1 LNHDA and CDR2 SQIVND (reference sequence). The CDR3 DNA reads TGTGCCAGTAGTATAGACAGAGAATCTGAAGCTTTCTTT. Its protein product is CASSIDRESEAFF.

This rearrangement joins TRBV5-5 to TRBJ2-5; D tentatively reads TRBD1 or TRBD2 (6 bases each). Trimming removed 4 bases from V and 5 bases from J, with 15 bases in between. This CDR3 has 14 residues. Germline CDR1 reads SGHKS; CDR2 reads YYEKEE (reference sequence). In DNA, the CDR3 is TGTGCCAGCAGCCGGAGGGGGGTTGGGGAGACCCAGTACTTC. It is translated as CASSRRGVGETQYF.